The 8 T cell receptor beta chains in this list originate from one sample, sequenced in a study of shared clonotypes between healthy human individuals. The assay was immunoSEQ multiplex PCR, and TCRdb's table has in-frame clones only and misses some. The table records roughly 2,000,000 clones, around 93% of them present only once. The naive CD8 subset, CD45RO-negative cells positively selected for CCR7, excluded terminally differentiated effector memory CD45RA+ cells. The sequenced material came from naive CD8+ T cells from PBMCs. These receptors all stem from a man younger than 30 in good health. Some clones in this sample may be carry-over from other donors' samples.

The chain couples TRBV11-2 to TRBJ2-1, with TRBD2 matching 7 bases. The CDR3 consists of 13 residues. V lost 2 bases and J lost 7; bases outside the gene matches: 2. The V gene's germline CDR1 is SGHAT and CDR2 FQNNGV. The CDR3 DNA is TGTGCCAGCAGCTTAAATAGCGGGAATGAGCAGTTCTTC. This codes for CASSLNSGNEQFF.

The chain combines TRBV7-9 with TRBJ2-3, with D unresolved. From germline, CDR1 is SEHNR and CDR2 FQNEAQ (reference sequence). V was clipped by 7 bases and J by 4 bases, with 9 bases between them. The CDR3 is 12 residues long. CDR3 sequence: CASILQPDTQYF. The CDR3 DNA follows: TGTGCCAGCATTCTACAACCAGATACGCAGTATTTT.

This chain joins TRBV27 and TRBJ1-2; tentatively, D is TRBD1 (6 bases). The CDR3 contains 13 residues. The germline V gene encodes CDR1 MNHEY and CDR2 SMNVEV (reference sequence). Trimming took 6 bases from V and 5 from J, leaving 13 bases between them. The CDR3 here is CASRRTAGYGYTF. Written as DNA, the CDR3 is TGTGCCAGCAGACGGACAGCGGGGTATGGCTACACCTTC.

The chain uses TRBV7-2 and TRBJ1-1; D remains ambiguous. Germline V gene lookup returns CDR1 SGHTA and CDR2 FQGNSA. The length of the CDR3 is 14 residues. Deletions cut 1 base from V and 2 bases from J, with 8 bases between. Here the CDR3 reads CASSLEEGNTEAFF. DNA of the CDR3: TGTGCCAGCAGCTTAGAAGAGGGAAACACTGAAGCTTTCTTT.

As DNA, the CDR3 is TGTGCCAGCAGCCAACCCGGGCCAGTCAATGAGCAGTTCTTC. Translating gives CASSQPGPVNEQFF. The chain recombines TRBV14 with TRBJ2-1; D remains unclear. V was shortened by 2 bases and J by 6 bases, with 11 bases between the two germline ends. The CDR3 has 14 amino acids. The germline V gene encodes CDR1 SGHDN and CDR2 FVKESK.

The chain links TRBV10-1 to TRBJ1-1; possible D gene TRBD1, 5 bases. The germline V and J ends were trimmed by 2 bases and 9 bases, with 16 bases remaining between them. CDR1 and CDR2 (germline): WNHNN, SYGVQD (reference sequence). CDR3 length equals 14 residues. The CDR3 here is CASSEGRRDFKAFF. CDR3 sequence (DNA): TGCGCCAGCAGTGAGGGGCGCAGGGACTTCAAAGCTTTCTTT.

The chain couples TRBV7-2 to TRBJ1-1; 7 nucleotides agree with TRBD1. Losses at the gene ends were 1 base for V and 0 bases for J; bases not matched to a gene: 2. The CDR3 is 15 amino acids. Per the germline V gene, CDR1 is SGHTA and CDR2 is FQGNSA. DNA of the CDR3: TGTGCCAGCAGCTTAGGGACAGGCATGAACACTGAAGCTTTCTTT. Translated, it gives CASSLGTGMNTEAFF. Full variable domain (outside the CDR3, taken from reference TRBV7-2 and TRBJ1-1): GAGVSQSPSNKVTEKGKDVELRCDPISGHTALYWYRQSLGQGLEFLIYFQGNSAPDKSGLPSDRFSAERTGGSVSTLTIQRTQQEDSAVYLCASSLGTGMNTEAFFGQGTRLTVV.

The V call is TRBV7-3, the J call TRBJ2-1, with 9 bases that match TRBD2. The CDR3 is 17 amino acids. J gave up 5 bases and V 2 bases, and 10 bases lay outside the gene matches. Germline V lookup: CDR1 SGHTA, CDR2 FQGTGA. The CDR3 region is CASSLYGGRAGNNEQFF. In DNA form, the CDR3 reads TGTGCCAGCAGCTTATATGGCGGGAGGGCGGGAAACAATGAGCAGTTCTTC.